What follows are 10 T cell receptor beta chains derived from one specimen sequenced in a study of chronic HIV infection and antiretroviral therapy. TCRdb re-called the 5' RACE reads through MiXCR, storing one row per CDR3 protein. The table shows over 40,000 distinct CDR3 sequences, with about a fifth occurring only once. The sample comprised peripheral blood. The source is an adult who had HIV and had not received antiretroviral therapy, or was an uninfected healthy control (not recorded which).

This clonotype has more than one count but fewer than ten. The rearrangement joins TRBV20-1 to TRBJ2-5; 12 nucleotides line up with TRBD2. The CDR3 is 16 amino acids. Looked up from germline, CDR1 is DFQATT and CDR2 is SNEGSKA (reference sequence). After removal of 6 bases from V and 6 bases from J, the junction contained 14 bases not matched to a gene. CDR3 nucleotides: TGCAGTGCGCCGGGACTAGCGGGCGCCGGAGGGAAGACCCAGTACTTC. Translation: CSAPGLAGAGGKTQYF.

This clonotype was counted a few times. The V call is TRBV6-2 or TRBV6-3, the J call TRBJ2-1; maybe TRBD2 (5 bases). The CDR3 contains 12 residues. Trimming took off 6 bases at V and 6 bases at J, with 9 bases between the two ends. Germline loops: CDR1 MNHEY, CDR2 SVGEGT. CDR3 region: CASSLLVNEQFF. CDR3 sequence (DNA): TGTGCCAGCAGCCTACTAGTCAATGAGCAGTTCTTC.

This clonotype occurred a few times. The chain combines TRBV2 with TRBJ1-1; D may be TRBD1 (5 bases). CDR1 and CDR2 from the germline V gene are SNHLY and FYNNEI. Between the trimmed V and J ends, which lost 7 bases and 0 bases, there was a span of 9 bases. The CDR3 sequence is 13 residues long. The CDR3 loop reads CASIRDLNTEAFF. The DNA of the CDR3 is TGTGCCAGCATACGGGACCTGAACACTGAAGCTTTCTTT. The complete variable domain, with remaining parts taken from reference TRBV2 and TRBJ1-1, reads EPEVTQTPSHQVTQMGQEVILRCVPISNHLYFYWYRQILGQKVEFLVSFYNNEISEKSEIFDDQFSVERPDGSNFTLKIRSTKLEDSAMYFCASIRDLNTEAFFGQGTRLTVV.

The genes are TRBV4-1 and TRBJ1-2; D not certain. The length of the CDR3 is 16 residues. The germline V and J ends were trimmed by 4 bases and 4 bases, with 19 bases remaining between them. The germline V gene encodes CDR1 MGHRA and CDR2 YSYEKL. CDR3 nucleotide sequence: TGCGCCAGCAGCCCAAACAAGTTCAGGATTCCCTATGGCTACACCTTC. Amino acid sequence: CASSPNKFRIPYGYTF.

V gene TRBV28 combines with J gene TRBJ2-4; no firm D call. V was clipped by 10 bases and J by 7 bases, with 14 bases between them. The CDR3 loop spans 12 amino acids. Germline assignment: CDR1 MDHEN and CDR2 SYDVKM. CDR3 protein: CATRTGVNIQYF. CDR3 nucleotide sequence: TGTGCCACCAGAACTGGGGTCAACATTCAGTACTTC.

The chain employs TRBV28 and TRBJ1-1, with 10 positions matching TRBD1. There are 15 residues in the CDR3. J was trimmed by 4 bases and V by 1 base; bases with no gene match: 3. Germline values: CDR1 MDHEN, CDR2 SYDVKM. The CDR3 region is CASSLLRTGGTEAFF. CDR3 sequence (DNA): TGTGCCAGCAGTTTATTAAGGACAGGGGGCACTGAAGCTTTCTTT.

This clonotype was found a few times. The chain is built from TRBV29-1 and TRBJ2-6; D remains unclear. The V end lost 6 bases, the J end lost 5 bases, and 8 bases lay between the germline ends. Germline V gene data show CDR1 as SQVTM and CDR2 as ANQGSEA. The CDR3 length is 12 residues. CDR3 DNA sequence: TGCAGCGTCCCCTTGAGGGCCAACGTCCTGACTTTC. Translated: CSVPLRANVLTF.

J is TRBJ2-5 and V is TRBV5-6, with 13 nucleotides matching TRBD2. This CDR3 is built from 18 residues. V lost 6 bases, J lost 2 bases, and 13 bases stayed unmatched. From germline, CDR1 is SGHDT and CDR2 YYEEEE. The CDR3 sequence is CASNPRGLAGAYQETQYF. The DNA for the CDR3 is TGTGCCAGCAACCCTCGCGGACTAGCGGGAGCGTATCAAGAGACCCAGTACTTC.

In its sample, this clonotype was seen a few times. The CDR3 sequence is CASSFYGQLQETQYF. CDR3 in DNA: TGCGCCAGCAGCTTTTACGGACAGTTACAAGAGACCCAGTACTTC. The rearrangement uses TRBV5-1 and TRBJ2-5, with a tentative D call TRBD1 (6 bases). The CDR3 contains 15 residues. Trimming cost V 2 bases and J 2 bases, with 13 bases left between them. CDR1 and CDR2 (germline): SGHRS, YFSETQ.

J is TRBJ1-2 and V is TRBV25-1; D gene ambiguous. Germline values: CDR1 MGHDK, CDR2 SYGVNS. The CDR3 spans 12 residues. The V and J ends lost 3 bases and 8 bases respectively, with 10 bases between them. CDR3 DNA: TGTGCCAGCAGTGACTGGACGTTCGGCTACACCTTC. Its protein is CASSDWTFGYTF.